The next 9 T cell receptor beta chains were all read from a single sample in a study of human T cells and chemical hapten exposure. The time point denotes: patch test 1, 2 weeks after DPC sensitization. Indicated treatment: therapeutic diphenylcyclopropenone sensitization with weekly scalp DPC. TCRdb reprocessed the RACE reads via MiXCR and lists one record per CDR3 protein. The repertoire includes some 200,000 distinct CDR3 sequences, about a fifth of them detected once, and about 7% sits in the top ten. The source material was whole blood, sampled in connection with sensitization to the hapten diphenylcyclopropenone (DPC). The source is a woman between 45 and 60 years old with alopecia areata. Some clones in this sample may be carry-over from other donors' samples.

The rearrangement joins TRBV10-3 to TRBJ1-2; 7 positions agree with TRBD1. Germline CDR1 reads ENHRY; CDR2 reads SYGVKD. Trimming at V came to 4 bases and at J to 6 bases, leaving 5 bases not matched to a gene. The length of the CDR3 is 13 residues. The CDR3 is CAISVGQGDGYTF. DNA for the CDR3: TGTGCCATCAGTGTGGGGCAGGGGGATGGCTACACCTTC.

The rearrangement links TRBV29-1 to TRBJ2-1; 14 bases align to TRBD2. The CDR3 spans 14 residues. Germline V lookup: CDR1 SQVTM, CDR2 ANQGSEA. V dropped 7 bases and J dropped 7; count of bases not matched to a gene: 6. CDR3 nucleotides: TGCAGCGCGGGACTAGCGGGAGTGATAAATGAGCAGTTCTTC. It codes for CSAGLAGVINEQFF.

V usage is TRBV15 and J usage is TRBJ1-5; possibly TRBD1 for D (6 bases). The CDR3 is 16 amino acids. The germline gives CDR1 LNHNV, CDR2 YYDKDF (reference sequence). The V and J ends lost 0 bases and 5 bases respectively, with 14 bases between them. Written as DNA, the CDR3 is TGTGCCACCAGCAGAGAGGCGCCAGGGGTATATCAGCCCCAGCATTTT. Translating it yields CATSREAPGVYQPQHF.

This clonotype was counted only a few times. The CDR3 DNA reads TGTGCCAGCAGCTTCTACAGGGCTGGAAACACCATATATTTT. Its translation: CASSFYRAGNTIYF. This sequence joins TRBV11-1 and TRBJ1-3; tentative D call: TRBD1 (6 bases). Between the trimmed V and J ends, which lost 3 bases and 2 bases, there was a span of 8 bases. The CDR3 runs to 14 residues. CDR1 and CDR2 from the germline V gene are SGHAT and FQDESV (reference sequence).

This clonotype was seen more than once but under ten times. The J gene is TRBJ2-3, the V gene TRBV7-6, with 11 bases identical to TRBD2. Looked up from germline, CDR1 is SGHVS and CDR2 is FNYEAQ. The CDR3 length is 16 residues. J gave up 4 bases and V 5 bases, and 8 bases lay outside the gene matches. The CDR3 nucleotides are TGTGCCAGCAGCAAATCTCTAGCGGGAGGTGCAGATACGCAGTATTTT. This gives the protein CASSKSLAGGADTQYF.

This clonotype was counted only a few times. V is TRBV5-4 and J is TRBJ2-3; 12 bases agree with TRBD2. CDR3 length equals 16 residues. Germline CDR1 reads SGHNT; CDR2 reads YYREEE (reference sequence). Losses at the gene ends were 4 bases for V and 2 bases for J; bases not matched to a gene: 5. DNA of the CDR3: TGTGCCAGCAGCAGAGGGACTAGCGGGTTCACAGATACGCAGTATTTT. This codes for CASSRGTSGFTDTQYF.

This clonotype has only a few counts. This chain joins TRBV10-3 and TRBJ1-4; the D is unclear. V was pared by 3 bases and J by 7 bases, with 18 bases between. Germline CDR1 ENHRY, CDR2 SYGVKD. This CDR3 is built from 16 residues. The DNA for the CDR3 is TGTGCCATCAGTGATATTGGGTCCTCACCGGGTGAAAAACTGTTTTTT. Amino acid sequence: CAISDIGSSPGEKLFF.

The chain links TRBV14 to TRBJ2-7; D is uncertain. The ends were cut back, 0 bases at V and 2 bases at J, with 8 bases in the middle. Germline assignment: CDR1 SGHDN and CDR2 FVKESK. This CDR3 contains 14 residues. The CDR3: CASSQDHFTYEQYF. Here the CDR3 DNA reads TGTGCCAGCAGCCAAGATCATTTTACCTACGAGCAGTACTTC.

The V gene is TRBV20-1, the J gene TRBJ1-1, with 7 bases aligning to TRBD1. Per germline, CDR1 DFQATT and CDR2 SNEGSKA (reference sequence). V lost 6 bases to trimming and J lost 0 bases; unmatched junction nucleotides: 4. CDR3 length: 13 amino acids. The DNA for the CDR3 is TGCAGTGCCAGCGGGACAGTGAACACTGAAGCTTTCTTT. Translation gives CSASGTVNTEAFF.